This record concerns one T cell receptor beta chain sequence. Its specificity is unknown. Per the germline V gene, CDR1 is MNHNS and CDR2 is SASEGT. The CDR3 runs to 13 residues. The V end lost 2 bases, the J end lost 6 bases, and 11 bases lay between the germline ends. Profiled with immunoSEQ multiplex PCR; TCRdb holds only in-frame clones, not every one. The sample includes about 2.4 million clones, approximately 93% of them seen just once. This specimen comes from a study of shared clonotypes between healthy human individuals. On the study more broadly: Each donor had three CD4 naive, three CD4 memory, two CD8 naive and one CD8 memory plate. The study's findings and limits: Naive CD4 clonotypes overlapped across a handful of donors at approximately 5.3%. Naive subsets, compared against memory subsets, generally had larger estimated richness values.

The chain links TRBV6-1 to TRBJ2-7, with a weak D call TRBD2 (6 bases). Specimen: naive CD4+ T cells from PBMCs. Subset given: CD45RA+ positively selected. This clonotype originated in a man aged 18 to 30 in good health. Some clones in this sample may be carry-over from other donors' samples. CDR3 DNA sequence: TGTGCCAGCAGTGAAAAAAAGGGACTCGAGCAGTACTTC. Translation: CASSEKKGLEQYF.